Here is one TCR beta chain with its context. Its antigen is as yet unknown. This entry comes from a study of T cell responses to AZD1222 COVID-19 vaccine. The germline V gene encodes CDR1 LNHNV and CDR2 YYDKDF (reference sequence). V shed 3 bases and J 6 bases; nucleotides not matched to a gene: 4. The CDR3 is 15 residues long. Method: immunoSEQ multiplex PCR; TCRdb's copy keeps in-frame clones and lacks some. The sample consists of about 53,000 clones, roughly 83% of them appearing once. Study-wide results and caveats: Baseline seropositives among AZD1222 recipients totaled only five or six. The donor cohort was predominantly white British with a female majority, and clonal diversity may have been underestimated. Dominant CD4 TCR responses targeted spike regions 160-218 and 743-854. Spike-specific TCRs gained breadth and depth after people received two AZD1222 doses.

The chain employs TRBV15 and TRBJ2-1, with 11 bases identical to TRBD2. The sequence was collected from an adult in good health. The source material was peripheral blood, sampled on day 0 of AZD1222 vaccination. This CDR3 reads CATSRGLADLNEQFF. The DNA of the CDR3 is TGTGCCACCAGCAGGGGACTAGCGGACCTCAATGAGCAGTTCTTC.